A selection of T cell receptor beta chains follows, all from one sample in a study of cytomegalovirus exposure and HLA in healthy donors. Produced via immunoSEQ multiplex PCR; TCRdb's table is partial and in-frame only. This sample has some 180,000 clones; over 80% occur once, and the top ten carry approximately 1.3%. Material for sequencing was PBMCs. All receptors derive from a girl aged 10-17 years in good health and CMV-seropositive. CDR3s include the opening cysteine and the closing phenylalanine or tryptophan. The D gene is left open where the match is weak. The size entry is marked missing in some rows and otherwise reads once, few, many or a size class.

cdr3_nt: TGTGCCAGCTCGTATAAGCTAGCGAGCGAGCAGTTCTTC
cdr3_aa: CASSYKLASEQFF
v_call: TRBV18
clone_size: few
j_call: TRBJ2-1
d_call: NA

cdr3_nt: TGTGCCAGCTCACCGGACTGGGGGAGCGGGTTTGGCACAGATACGCAGTATTTT
cdr3_aa: CASSPDWGSGFGTDTQYF
v_call: TRBV18
clone_size: NA
j_call: TRBJ2-3
d_call: NA

cdr3_nt: TGCGCCAGCAGCTGGACTCCTGCCTTGACCTACGAGCAGTACTTC
cdr3_aa: CASSWTPALTYEQYF
v_call: TRBV5-1
clone_size: few
j_call: TRBJ2-7
d_call: NA

cdr3_nt: TGCAGCGTTAGGGGGCAGTACAATGAGCAGTTCTTC
cdr3_aa: CSVRGQYNEQFF
v_call: TRBV29-1
clone_size: few
j_call: TRBJ2-1
d_call: TRBD1

cdr3_nt: TGTGCCAGCAGCAACCAGCAGGTTTCTGGGGCCAACGTCCTGACTTTC
cdr3_aa: CASSNQQVSGANVLTF
v_call: TRBV7-9
clone_size: NA
j_call: TRBJ2-6
d_call: NA

cdr3_nt: TGTGCCAGCAGCCGCCCGGGAGAGACCCAGTACTTC
cdr3_aa: CASSRPGETQYF
v_call: TRBV7-2
clone_size: NA
j_call: TRBJ2-5
d_call: NA

cdr3_nt: TGTGCCAGCAGCTCTCCGGCGGGCCCGGAGGGGCACAATGAGCAGTTCTTC
cdr3_aa: CASSSPAGPEGHNEQFF
v_call: TRBV7-9
clone_size: NA
j_call: TRBJ2-1
d_call: NA

cdr3_nt: TGCAGCGTTGGTGAGGGGGGGGCGCGGGGCTACACCTTC
cdr3_aa: CSVGEGGARGYTF
v_call: TRBV29-1
clone_size: NA
j_call: TRBJ1-2
d_call: NA

cdr3_nt: TGTGCCAGCAGTTCGATAGTTAGCAACACCGGGGAGCTGTTTTTT
cdr3_aa: CASSSIVSNTGELFF
v_call: TRBV27
clone_size: NA
j_call: TRBJ2-2
d_call: NA

cdr3_nt: TGTGCCAGCAGTTCGCAGGTCGAGTACGAGCAGTACTTC
cdr3_aa: CASSSQVEYEQYF
v_call: TRBV6-1
clone_size: NA
j_call: TRBJ2-7
d_call: NA

cdr3_nt: TGTGCCAGCAGCCCCGACCCGGGACAGGAGGCTTCACCCCTCCACTTT
cdr3_aa: CASSPDPGQEASPLHF
v_call: TRBV7-7
clone_size: NA
j_call: TRBJ1-6
d_call: TRBD1

cdr3_nt: TGTGCCAGCTCACCACCGTCTATCAACACTGAAGCTTTCTTT
cdr3_aa: CASSPPSINTEAFF
v_call: TRBV18
clone_size: NA
j_call: TRBJ1-1
d_call: NA

cdr3_nt: TGTGCCAGCAGCCTGGGACAGGGGAGTCATGGCTACACCTTC
cdr3_aa: CASSLGQGSHGYTF
v_call: TRBV7-9
clone_size: NA
j_call: TRBJ1-2
d_call: TRBD1

cdr3_nt: TGTGCCAGCAGGACTAGCGGGAGGAGGTACGAGCAGTACTTC
cdr3_aa: CASRTSGRRYEQYF
v_call: TRBV27
clone_size: NA
j_call: TRBJ2-7
d_call: TRBD2

cdr3_nt: TGTGCCAGTAGTGTCTCCTTCTCCTACGAGCAGTACTTC
cdr3_aa: CASSVSFSYEQYF
v_call: TRBV19
clone_size: NA
j_call: TRBJ2-7
d_call: NA

cdr3_nt: TGTGCCTGGACCAGGCGGGGCTCCTACAATGAGCAGTTCTTC
cdr3_aa: CAWTRRGSYNEQFF
v_call: TRBV30
clone_size: once
j_call: TRBJ2-1
d_call: NA

cdr3_nt: TGTGCCAGCAGCCTGGCGGGGGTATCCTACAATGAGCAGTTCTTC
cdr3_aa: CASSLAGVSYNEQFF
v_call: TRBV5-6
clone_size: NA
j_call: TRBJ2-1
d_call: TRBD2

cdr3_nt: TGTGCCAGCAGTCACCCACGGGGAGACGGCAACGAGCAGTACTTC
cdr3_aa: CASSHPRGDGNEQYF
v_call: TRBV25-1
clone_size: many
j_call: TRBJ2-7
d_call: NA

cdr3_nt: TGTGCCAGCAGCTTAAGCGGGACGGGCGTTCAGCCCCAGCATTTT
cdr3_aa: CASSLSGTGVQPQHF
v_call: TRBV7-2
clone_size: NA
j_call: TRBJ1-5
d_call: NA

cdr3_nt: TGCGCCAGCAGTCCCACAGGTGGCTTTTACGAGCAGTACTTC
cdr3_aa: CASSPTGGFYEQYF
v_call: TRBV5-1
clone_size: few
j_call: TRBJ2-7
d_call: NA

cdr3_nt: TGTGCCAGCAGCTTAGTCCTGGGGAGCTCCTACGAGCAGTACTTC
cdr3_aa: CASSLVLGSSYEQYF
v_call: TRBV7-6
clone_size: NA
j_call: TRBJ2-7
d_call: NA

cdr3_nt: TGTGCCAGCAGCTACGACAGGGTCGAGCAGTACTTC
cdr3_aa: CASSYDRVEQYF
v_call: TRBV7-9
clone_size: NA
j_call: TRBJ2-7
d_call: TRBD1

cdr3_nt: TGTGCCAGAAGTCCAGGGAAAAATAGCAGCAATCAGCCCCAGCATTTT
cdr3_aa: CARSPGKNSSNQPQHF
v_call: TRBV7-5
clone_size: NA
j_call: TRBJ1-5
d_call: NA

cdr3_nt: TGCGCCACATCACTAGCGGGAGAAGAGACCCAGTACTTC
cdr3_aa: CATSLAGEETQYF
v_call: TRBV5-1
clone_size: NA
j_call: TRBJ2-5
d_call: TRBD2

cdr3_nt: TGTGCCAGCAGCTTGGGGGACAGTTCTAACTATGGCTACACCTTC
cdr3_aa: CASSLGDSSNYGYTF
v_call: TRBV5-5
clone_size: few
j_call: TRBJ1-2
d_call: TRBD1

cdr3_nt: TGCGCCAGCAGCTTGGAGGGACTAGCTGAAGATACGCAGTATTTT
cdr3_aa: CASSLEGLAEDTQYF
v_call: TRBV5-1
clone_size: NA
j_call: TRBJ2-3
d_call: TRBD2

cdr3_nt: TGCGCCAGCAGCATTAGCGGGAGGGCACAGACCGGGGAGCTGTTTTTT
cdr3_aa: CASSISGRAQTGELFF
v_call: TRBV5-1
clone_size: NA
j_call: TRBJ2-2
d_call: TRBD2

cdr3_nt: TGTGCCAGCAGCTTAATCTCAATAGCGGGAGAGAATGAGCAGTTCTTC
cdr3_aa: CASSLISIAGENEQFF
v_call: TRBV7-8
clone_size: NA
j_call: TRBJ2-1
d_call: TRBD2

cdr3_nt: TGCAGCGTTGGATCGGGACAGGCATTTGAAAAACTGTTTTTT
cdr3_aa: CSVGSGQAFEKLFF
v_call: TRBV29-1
clone_size: NA
j_call: TRBJ1-4
d_call: TRBD1

cdr3_nt: TGTGCCTCTTCGGGCGGGGTCGGCTACACCTTC
cdr3_aa: CASSGGVGYTF
v_call: TRBV30
clone_size: NA
j_call: TRBJ1-2
d_call: NA

cdr3_nt: TGTGCCTGGAGCACAGGTACCTCCTACGAGCAGTACTTC
cdr3_aa: CAWSTGTSYEQYF
v_call: TRBV30
clone_size: NA
j_call: TRBJ2-7
d_call: NA

cdr3_nt: TGTGCCAGCTCGTTGGGGGGGGCCCAGACCTACGAGCAGTACTTC
cdr3_aa: CASSLGGAQTYEQYF
v_call: TRBV6-5
clone_size: few
j_call: TRBJ2-7
d_call: NA

cdr3_nt: TGTGCCAGCAGCGGGTTCTCAGGGAAGGGCCATCAGCCCCAGCATTTT
cdr3_aa: CASSGFSGKGHQPQHF
v_call: TRBV28
clone_size: NA
j_call: TRBJ1-5
d_call: NA

cdr3_nt: TGCGCCAGCAGGCCCCCTGGGGCCGGCGGCTACACCTTC
cdr3_aa: CASRPPGAGGYTF
v_call: TRBV10-1
clone_size: NA
j_call: TRBJ1-2
d_call: NA

cdr3_nt: TGCGCCAGCAGTCATCGAGGACTAGCGGTCTACAATGAGCAGTTCTTC
cdr3_aa: CASSHRGLAVYNEQFF
v_call: TRBV23-1
clone_size: NA
j_call: TRBJ2-1
d_call: TRBD2

cdr3_nt: TGTGCCACCAGCCCCCACCCAGGGACTAGCGCCTACGAGCAGTACTTC
cdr3_aa: CATSPHPGTSAYEQYF
v_call: TRBV15
clone_size: NA
j_call: TRBJ2-7
d_call: TRBD2

cdr3_nt: TGTGCCTGGAGTGTACCCGGACAGCGACATGGCTACACCTTC
cdr3_aa: CAWSVPGQRHGYTF
v_call: TRBV30
clone_size: NA
j_call: TRBJ1-2
d_call: NA

cdr3_nt: TGTGCCACCCAGGAGGGAGGAAAGACCCAGTACTTC
cdr3_aa: CATQEGGKTQYF
v_call: TRBV13
clone_size: few
j_call: TRBJ2-5
d_call: NA

cdr3_nt: TGTGCCACCAGCAGAGATATAGGACAGGGATACAATGAGCAGTTCTTC
cdr3_aa: CATSRDIGQGYNEQFF
v_call: TRBV15
clone_size: NA
j_call: TRBJ2-1
d_call: TRBD1

cdr3_nt: TGTGCCAGCAGGGCGACAGGTTTTCGGTACGAGCAGTACTTC
cdr3_aa: CASRATGFRYEQYF
v_call: TRBV28
clone_size: NA
j_call: TRBJ2-7
d_call: NA

cdr3_nt: TGTGCCAGCGCTGATAGTAGCCACGAGCAGTACTTC
cdr3_aa: CASADSSHEQYF
v_call: TRBV6-6
clone_size: NA
j_call: TRBJ2-7
d_call: NA

cdr3_nt: TGTGCCAGCAGCTCAGGGTGGAGAAAATACGAGCAGTACTTC
cdr3_aa: CASSSGWRKYEQYF
v_call: TRBV25-1
clone_size: once
j_call: TRBJ2-7
d_call: NA

cdr3_nt: TGTGCCAGCAGTTTAGGGACAGGGATGGTGGATACGCAGTATTTT
cdr3_aa: CASSLGTGMVDTQYF
v_call: TRBV27
clone_size: NA
j_call: TRBJ2-3
d_call: TRBD1

cdr3_nt: TGTGCCAGCAGCTTAACAAGGGGAGGAAACGGGGAGCTGTTTTTT
cdr3_aa: CASSLTRGGNGELFF
v_call: TRBV11-2
clone_size: few
j_call: TRBJ2-2
d_call: NA

cdr3_nt: TGTGCCAGCAGTGAACAGGGGAAGACCTACGAGCAGTACTTC
cdr3_aa: CASSEQGKTYEQYF
v_call: TRBV27
clone_size: NA
j_call: TRBJ2-7
d_call: TRBD1

cdr3_nt: TGTGCCAGCAGCGGACAGGGAAAAACTCACGAGCAGTACTTC
cdr3_aa: CASSGQGKTHEQYF
v_call: TRBV2
clone_size: NA
j_call: TRBJ2-7
d_call: TRBD1

cdr3_nt: TGTGCCAGCAGGTGGACAGGGCGGTCTGGAAACACCATATATTTT
cdr3_aa: CASRWTGRSGNTIYF
v_call: TRBV7-2
clone_size: NA
j_call: TRBJ1-3
d_call: TRBD1

cdr3_nt: TGTGCCAGCAGCTCCGGGCCAGGGGGGGAGCAGTTCTTC
cdr3_aa: CASSSGPGGEQFF
v_call: TRBV5-6
clone_size: NA
j_call: TRBJ2-1
d_call: NA

cdr3_nt: TGTGCCAGTAGTAAAGACCTCCGGAGAGAAAAACTGTTTTTT
cdr3_aa: CASSKDLRREKLFF
v_call: TRBV19
clone_size: NA
j_call: TRBJ1-4
d_call: NA

cdr3_nt: TGTGCCAGCAGCCAGCCCCTACCGGGTTGGGATGAGCAGTTCTTC
cdr3_aa: CASSQPLPGWDEQFF
v_call: TRBV4-2
clone_size: NA
j_call: TRBJ2-1
d_call: NA

cdr3_nt: TGTGCCAGCAGCTTGCCGGGACAGGGGATCACAGATACGCAGTATTTT
cdr3_aa: CASSLPGQGITDTQYF
v_call: TRBV7-9
clone_size: NA
j_call: TRBJ2-3
d_call: TRBD1

cdr3_nt: TGTGCCAGCAGTTTTGGCGGACTAGCGACTAGCACAGATACGCAGTATTTT
cdr3_aa: CASSFGGLATSTDTQYF
v_call: TRBV7-9
clone_size: few
j_call: TRBJ2-3
d_call: TRBD2

cdr3_nt: TGTGCCAGCAGCGCAGCTAGCGGTTCCACAGATACGCAGTATTTT
cdr3_aa: CASSAASGSTDTQYF
v_call: TRBV5-4
clone_size: NA
j_call: TRBJ2-3
d_call: TRBD2

cdr3_nt: TGCGCCAGCTCTCGCGTTGATCAGCCCCAGCATTTT
cdr3_aa: CASSRVDQPQHF
v_call: TRBV10-2
clone_size: NA
j_call: TRBJ1-5
d_call: NA

cdr3_nt: TGTGCCAGCAGATTTAGCGGGGGTCTCTCCTACGAGCAGTACTTC
cdr3_aa: CASRFSGGLSYEQYF
v_call: TRBV5-6
clone_size: NA
j_call: TRBJ2-7
d_call: TRBD2

cdr3_nt: TGCGCCAGCAGCTTGGAAAGGGGTTTGACTGTACAAGAGACCCAGTACTTC
cdr3_aa: CASSLERGLTVQETQYF
v_call: TRBV5-1
clone_size: NA
j_call: TRBJ2-5
d_call: NA

cdr3_nt: TGTGCTAGTGCCTTTTCCAGGGGGGCCAACGTCCTGACTTTC
cdr3_aa: CASAFSRGANVLTF
v_call: TRBV12-5
clone_size: NA
j_call: TRBJ2-6
d_call: NA

cdr3_nt: TGTGCCAGCAGTGAAGCGGGGCGAAGGAGCGGGTGGTACGAGCAGTACTTC
cdr3_aa: CASSEAGRRSGWYEQYF
v_call: TRBV2
clone_size: NA
j_call: TRBJ2-7
d_call: NA

cdr3_nt: TGTGCCAGCTCACCACGGAGGGCTGGGGAGCTGTTTTTT
cdr3_aa: CASSPRRAGELFF
v_call: TRBV18
clone_size: NA
j_call: TRBJ2-2
d_call: NA